This entry lists 2 T cell receptor beta chains sequenced from one sample in a study of vaccination and CD4 T cells after COVID-19. Their antigens are not known. Treatment indicated: approximately nine-day PBMC culture with coronavirus spike peptide pools or control peptides (ViraFEST assay). Cultured CD4+ T cell DNA underwent sequencing with the Oncomine TCR Beta short-read assay. A single record per CDR3 protein comes from TCRdb applying MiXCR to the PCR reads. Of about 14,000 distinct CDR3 sequences in the sample, approximately 24% were seen once. Sequencing was performed on CD4+ T cells from blood, cultured in vitro, taken after SARS-CoV-2 vaccination. The receptor set was obtained from a human donor who had recovered from COVID-19.

The chain carries TRBV20-1 and TRBJ2-5; 8 nucleotides agree with TRBD2. Trimming took 6 bases from V and 5 from J; bases not matched to a gene: 14. CDR1 and CDR2 from the germline V gene are DFQATT and SNEGSKA (reference sequence). There are 15 residues in the CDR3. In DNA form, the CDR3 reads TGCAGTGCGAGATCCACGCGGGGGGCGTACGAGACCCAGTACTTC. Translated: CSARSTRGAYETQYF.

The sample holds a few counts of this clonotype. J is TRBJ2-1 and V is TRBV6-1, with 9 positions matching TRBD2. Germline loops: CDR1 MNHNS, CDR2 SASEGT. J gave up 6 bases and V 6 bases, and 6 bases lay outside the gene matches. The CDR3 totals 14 residues. DNA for the CDR3: TGTGCCAGCAGCCCGGGACTAGCCTTCAATGAGCAGTTCTTC. The encoded protein is CASSPGLAFNEQFF.